These 6 T cell receptor beta chains were sequenced from one sample in a study of blood T cell repertoires in COVID-19. The data were produced by immunoSEQ multiplex PCR, yet TCRdb's version contains in-frame clones alone and is incomplete. The table includes around 300,000 clones, roughly nine tenths detected once. Sequenced material: peripheral blood. The origin of the receptors is a young woman with COVID-19, enrolled during active disease.

The rearrangement joins TRBV7-2 to TRBJ2-5; D gene unclear. V was pared by 2 bases and J by 7 bases, with 11 bases between. The CDR3 totals 13 residues. Germline loops: CDR1 SGHTA, CDR2 FQGNSA. For the CDR3, the DNA is TGTGCCAGCAGCTTATTGCAAATCGGGACCCAGTACTTC. It encodes CASSLLQIGTQYF.

The chain recombines TRBV19 with TRBJ2-1; 9 positions agree with TRBD1. This CDR3 region has 14 residues. The V and J ends lost 4 bases and 9 bases, in that order; junction bases with no gene match: 7. Germline-derived CDR1 and CDR2 are LNHDA and SQIVND (reference sequence). This chain's CDR3 is CASSTDRGMGEQFF. DNA for the CDR3: TGTGCCAGTAGTACGGACAGGGGAATGGGTGAGCAGTTCTTC.

The chain employs TRBV24-1 and TRBJ2-2; 15 nucleotides agree with TRBD2. Trimming at V came to 4 bases and at J to 9 bases, leaving 8 bases not matched to a gene. CDR1 and CDR2 from the germline V gene are KGHDR and SFDVKD. The CDR3 has 17 amino acids. The CDR3: CATSDPGLAGGVRELFF. The CDR3 nucleotides read TGTGCCACCAGTGACCCTGGACTAGCGGGAGGGGTAAGGGAGCTGTTTTTT.

This clone occurred once. The chain uses TRBV19 and TRBJ2-3; D ambiguous. CDR3 length equals 13 residues. Trimming left V 3 bases short and J 4 bases short, with 8 bases between. Germline loops: CDR1 LNHDA, CDR2 SQIVND (reference sequence). In DNA, the CDR3 is TGTGCCAGTAGTATCGAGTTCCCAGATACGCAGTATTTT. Protein: CASSIEFPDTQYF.

This clone came up once. J is TRBJ1-6 and V is TRBV28, with 7 bases matching TRBD1. Germline CDR1 reads MDHEN; CDR2 reads SYDVKM. The CDR3 is 15 residues long. The V and J ends lost 8 bases and 0 bases, in that order; junction bases with no gene match: 4. The CDR3 region is CASQDRRSYNSPLHF. The CDR3 coding sequence is TGTGCCAGCCAGGACAGGCGCTCCTATAATTCACCCCTCCACTTT.

The chain has TRBV11-2 and TRBJ1-5, with 7 bases matching TRBD1. The CDR3 runs 14 residues. J was trimmed by 1 base and V by 5 bases; bases with no gene match: 2. CDR1 and CDR2 (germline): SGHAT, FQNNGV. The CDR3 bases are TGTGCCAGCAGCCAGGGACAGAGCAATCAGCCCCAGCATTTT. Its protein product is CASSQGQSNQPQHF.